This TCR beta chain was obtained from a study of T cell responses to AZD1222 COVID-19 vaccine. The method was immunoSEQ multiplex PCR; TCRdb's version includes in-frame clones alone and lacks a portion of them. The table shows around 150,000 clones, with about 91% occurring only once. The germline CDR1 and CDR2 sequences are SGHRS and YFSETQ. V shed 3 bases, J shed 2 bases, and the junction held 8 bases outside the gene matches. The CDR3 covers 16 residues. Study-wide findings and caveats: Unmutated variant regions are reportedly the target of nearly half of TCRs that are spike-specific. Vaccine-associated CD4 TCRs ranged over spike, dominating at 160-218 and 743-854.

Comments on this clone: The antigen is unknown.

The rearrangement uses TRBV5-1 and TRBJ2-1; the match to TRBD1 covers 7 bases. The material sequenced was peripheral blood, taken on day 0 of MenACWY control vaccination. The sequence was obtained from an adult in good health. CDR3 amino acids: CASSSRQGGPYNEQFF. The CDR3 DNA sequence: TGCGCCAGCAGCTCCAGACAGGGTGGGCCCTACAATGAGCAGTTCTTC. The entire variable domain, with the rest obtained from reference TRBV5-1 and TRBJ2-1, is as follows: KAGVTQTPRYLIKTRGQQVTLSCSPISGHRSVSWYQQTPGQGLQFLFEYFSETQRNKGNFPGRFSGRQFSNSRSEMNVSTLELGDSALYLCASSSRQGGPYNEQFFGPGTRLTVL.